This TCR beta chain was captured in a study of regulatory T cells in long-lasting Graves disease. The CDR3 is made up of 16 amino acids. V lost 3 bases to trimming and J lost 5 bases, with 17 bases between them. Germline V gene data show CDR1 as SGHTA and CDR2 as FQGTGA. This sample's time point: newly diagnosed GD, antithyroid drugs for less than 3 months. The TCR library was made from RNA that had been extracted from PBMCs in TRIzol. The authors built TCR beta libraries using iRepertoire HTBI primers and Arm-PCR of CDR3 regions. TCRdb re-analysed the multiplex PCR reads in MiXCR, keeping a single row per CDR3 protein. The sample has roughly 610,000 distinct CDR3 sequences; 15% to 20% are singletons. The same data also went into a second study, on T cells in Graves' hyperthyroidism and ophthalmopathy.

The genes are TRBV7-3 and TRBJ1-5; TRBD1 is a possible D gene (5 bases). This clonotype originated in a young man with Graves disease. The sample in question was peripheral blood mononuclear cells (PBMCs), obtained at new diagnosis, from a patient treated with antithyroid drugs. CDR3 protein: CASSLEPREIHQPQHF. DNA of the CDR3: TGTGCCAGCAGCTTGGAGCCCAGGGAGATTCATCAGCCCCAGCATTTT.